This T cell receptor (beta chain) was profiled in a study of blood T cell repertoires in COVID-19. No more than 2 weeks before study entry, exposed participants had met a case of COVID-19. How the authors handled the data: Reference gene primer amplification yielded estimated nucleated cell counts. The repertoire was sequenced with immunoSEQ multiplex PCR; TCRdb's copy has only in-frame clones and lacks some. Clone size and V and J calls were adopted from that table, with D and trimming inferred from the DNA. The profile shows 300,000 to 400,000 clones, 85% of them singletons. The CDR3 is 15 residues long. Germline loops: CDR1 SGHAT, CDR2 FQNNGV. Trimming removed 6 bases at V and 7 bases at J, with 16 bases between.

The sequence was collected from a woman aged 25-40 years who had been exposed to COVID-19. The material sequenced was PBMCs or T cells enriched from blood (not recorded which). The V and J genes are TRBV11-2 and TRBJ1-6; D is undetermined. CDR3 sequence (DNA): TGTGCCAGCAGTAAGGTCGGGGTAAGGAATTCACCCCTCCACTTT. Protein sequence: CASSKVGVRNSPLHF.